The clone carrying this TCR beta chain has a count of ten or more. What it binds is not known. PBMCs were sourced from roughly 9.7 ml fresh peripheral blood. The source of the sample is a study of T cells in Graves' hyperthyroidism and ophthalmopathy. Study-level findings and limits: Model output signaled ophthalmopathy a median roughly 6.1 months ahead of onset.

The CDR3 runs to 16 residues. Germline loops: CDR1 MDHEN, CDR2 SYDVKM. Trimming removed 6 bases from V and 0 bases from J; junction bases left unmatched: 7. Amplification of TCR beta CDR3 regions was performed using RNA transcripts as template. The HTBI primer set drove a first-round RT-PCR of the TCR CDR3. TCRdb redid the calling of the multiplex PCR reads with MiXCR, one entry per CDR3 protein. The table has roughly 720,000 distinct CDR3 sequences, around 16% seen once. This chain joins TRBV28 and TRBJ2-1, with 8 bases that match TRBD1. The clonotype was recovered from a man aged 50 or older with Graves' hyperthyroidism. Sequencing was performed on blood. The CDR3 DNA sequence: TGTGCCAGCAGAAGCTGGACAGGGAGCTCCTACAATGAGCAGTTCTTC. Translating it yields CASRSWTGSSYNEQFF. The entire variable domain, with the rest obtained from reference TRBV28 and TRBJ2-1, is as follows: DVKVTQSSRYLVKRTGEKVFLECVQDMDHENMFWYRQDPGLGLRLIYFSYDVKMKEKGDIPEGYSVSREKKERFSLILESASTNQTSMYLCASRSWTGSSYNEQFFGPGTRLTVL.